The next 26 T cell receptor beta chains were all read from a single sample in a study of cytomegalovirus exposure and HLA in healthy donors. The PCR employed 60 Vbeta primers together with 13 Jbeta primers. Data came from immunoSEQ multiplex PCR; TCRdb stores just in-frame clones and leaves some out. This repertoire shows tens of thousands of clones, 60% to 85% found once; its top ten account for 3.5% to 5.5%. Sequenced sample: PBMCs. The receptors come from a man aged 40-55 years in good health and CMV-seronegative.

This chain uses TRBV28 with TRBJ1-1; D unresolved. The germline V gene encodes CDR1 MDHEN and CDR2 SYDVKM. V lost 2 bases to trimming and J lost 6 bases, with 10 bases between them. The CDR3 loop spans 13 amino acids. The CDR3 sequence: CASSLIAGAEAFF. In DNA form, the CDR3 reads TGTGCCAGCAGTTTAATAGCCGGGGCTGAAGCTTTCTTT. The whole variable domain, filled in from reference TRBV28 and TRBJ1-1, reads DVKVTQSSRYLVKRTGEKVFLECVQDMDHENMFWYRQDPGLGLRLIYFSYDVKMKEKGDIPEGYSVSREKKERFSLILESASTNQTSMYLCASSLIAGAEAFFGQGTRLTVV.

This clone was counted a few times. The rearrangement uses TRBV30 and TRBJ2-7; weak D call: TRBD1 (5 bases). The germline CDR1 and CDR2 sequences are GTSNPN and SVGIG (reference sequence). Trimming removed 1 base from V and 2 bases from J, with 15 bases in between. This CDR3 is 15 amino acids long. The CDR3 region has the DNA TGTGCCTGGAGTGACGGACATCACCTCACCTACGAGCAGTACTTC. Translating it yields CAWSDGHHLTYEQYF.

CDR3 sequence (DNA): TGTGCCAGCAGCACGGGACAGAACACTGAAGCTTTCTTT. This codes for CASSTGQNTEAFF. This rearrangement joins TRBV9 to TRBJ1-1; perhaps TRBD1 as D (6 bases). V shed 4 bases and J shed 1 base, with 8 bases lying between them. CDR3 length equals 13 residues. Germline V CDR1 and CDR2: SGDLS, YYNGEE.

This clone was found once. The chain joins TRBV5-1 to TRBJ2-1, with D possibly matching TRBD2 (6 bases). This CDR3 spans 17 amino acids. Trimming pared 0 bases from V and 4 bases from J, leaving 17 bases between. Germline CDR1 SGHRS, CDR2 YFSETQ. This chain's CDR3 is CASSLAGTAGGYNEQFF. In DNA, the CDR3 is TGCGCCAGCAGCTTGGCCGGTACAGCGGGCGGGTACAATGAGCAGTTCTTC.

This chain links TRBV10-3 with TRBJ2-5, with D perhaps matching TRBD1 (6 bases). Judging by the DNA end, TRBJ2-7 fits better; the J call may be wrong. CDR3 length: 12 amino acids. Per germline, CDR1 ENHRY and CDR2 SYGVKD. For the CDR3, the DNA is TGTGCCATCAGTACAGGGTTTCACGAGCAGTACTTC. Translation gives CAISTGFHEQYF.

The chain uses TRBV9 and TRBJ1-1, with a tentative D call TRBD1 (5 bases). The germline V gene encodes CDR1 SGDLS and CDR2 YYNGEE. This CDR3 is built from 15 residues. The V gene lost 4 bases and the J gene lost 4 bases, with 17 bases spanning the gap. The CDR3 DNA follows: TGTGCCAGCAGCCCGCGGGACGGGGAAAGCACTGAAGCTTTCTTT. Translated: CASSPRDGESTEAFF.

The V gene is TRBV28, the J gene TRBJ2-7; D might be TRBD2 (7 bases). The CDR3 spans 11 residues. Germline V gene sequence: CDR1 MDHEN, CDR2 SYDVKM. This CDR3 is CACGGIYEQYF. The CDR3 region has the DNA TGTGCTTGCGGGGGCATCTACGAGCAGTACTTC.

J is TRBJ2-7 and V is TRBV7-8; 9 bases are a match to TRBD1. The J segment lost 0 bases and the V segment lost 5 bases, leaving 5 bases of the junction unmatched. The V gene's germline CDR1 is SGHVS and CDR2 FQNEAQ. The length of the CDR3 is 15 residues. CDR3 amino acids: CASSTGQGPSYEQYF. In DNA, the CDR3 is TGTGCCAGCAGCACGGGACAGGGCCCCTCCTACGAGCAGTACTTC.

The V gene is TRBV9, the J gene TRBJ2-1; a possible D gene is TRBD1 (6 bases). The V end lost 3 bases, the J end lost 7 bases, and 14 bases lay between the germline ends. Germline V gene lookup returns CDR1 SGDLS and CDR2 YYNGEE. This CDR3 contains 14 residues. The CDR3 DNA follows: TGTGCCAGCAGCGATTACAGGGCTAGGAATGAGCAGTTCTTC. It specifies CASSDYRARNEQFF.

This clone was seen once. The chain carries TRBV27 and TRBJ1-2, with no clear D. This CDR3 region has 13 residues. Per germline, CDR1 MNHEY and CDR2 SMNVEV (reference sequence). Trimming removed 0 bases at V and 6 bases at J, with 8 bases between. The DNA of the CDR3 is TGTGCCAGCAGTTTATCTTGGGAGCATGGCTACACCTTC. It is translated as CASSLSWEHGYTF.

This clone showed up just once. For the CDR3, the DNA is TGTGCCAGCAGCAAGGACAGGGGACCGTACACCTTC. It codes for CASSKDRGPYTF. The chain combines TRBV7-9 with TRBJ1-2; 9 bases are shared with TRBD1. The CDR3 extends over 12 amino acids. Germline values: CDR1 SEHNR, CDR2 FQNEAQ (reference sequence). Trimming took 5 bases from V and 11 from J; bases not matched to a gene: 6.

This sequence joins TRBV15 and TRBJ2-1; a possible D gene is TRBD2 (5 bases). Germline CDR1 and CDR2: LNHNV and YYDKDF (reference sequence). Trimming pared 2 bases from V and 9 bases from J, leaving 20 bases between. The CDR3 runs to 16 residues. CDR3 amino acids: CATSRLLVTTFGEQFF. The CDR3 DNA follows: TGTGCCACCAGCAGACTACTAGTCACCACCTTTGGTGAGCAGTTCTTC.

This sequence joins TRBV27 and TRBJ2-2, with 8 bases identical to TRBD1. Germline assignment: CDR1 MNHEY and CDR2 SMNVEV (reference sequence). J was trimmed by 0 bases and V by 6 bases; bases with no gene match: 6. This CDR3 is built from 16 residues. In DNA, the CDR3 is TGTGCCAGCAGAACCGGGACAGGCGCGAACACCGGGGAGCTGTTTTTT. This gives the protein CASRTGTGANTGELFF.

This clone showed up just once. The rearrangement joins TRBV30 to TRBJ2-1, with 8 bases that match TRBD1. The V gene end was trimmed by 2 bases and the J gene end by 2 bases; junction bases not matched to a gene: 5. Germline-derived CDR1 and CDR2 are GTSNPN and SVGIG (reference sequence). This CDR3 is built from 15 residues. Written as DNA, the CDR3 is TGTGCCTGGAGTCAGGGGGCGGCCGCCTACAATGAGCAGTTCTTC. Its protein product is CAWSQGAAAYNEQFF. The whole variable domain, remainder taken from reference TRBV30 and TRBJ2-1, is SQTIHQWPATLVQPVGSPLSLECTVEGTSNPNLYWYRQAAGRGLQLLFYSVGIGQISSEVPQNLSASRPQDRQFILSSKKLLLSDSGFYLCAWSQGAAAYNEQFFGPGTRLTVL.

The chain uses TRBV7-2 and TRBJ1-2; D remains unclear. The CDR3 is 12 residues long. The V gene's germline CDR1 is SGHTA and CDR2 FQGNSA. Trimming took 4 bases from V and 4 from J, leaving 7 bases between them. Written as DNA, the CDR3 is TGTGCCAGCAGCTCATTCGGCTATGGCTACACCTTC. Translating gives CASSSFGYGYTF. The complete variable domain, with remaining parts taken from reference TRBV7-2 and TRBJ1-2, reads GAGVSQSPSNKVTEKGKDVELRCDPISGHTALYWYRQSLGQGLEFLIYFQGNSAPDKSGLPSDRFSAERTGGSVSTLTIQRTQQEDSAVYLCASSSFGYGYTFGSGTRLTVV.

This clone was found a few times. This rearrangement joins TRBV14 to TRBJ2-1; 15 nucleotides match TRBD2. The CDR3 consists of 20 residues. The V gene end was trimmed by 1 base and the J gene end by 0 bases; junction bases not matched to a gene: 7. CDR1 is SGHDN, CDR2 FVKESK, per germline. CDR3 region: CASSQAGLAGGFSSYNEQFF. The CDR3 DNA is TGTGCCAGCAGCCAAGCCGGACTAGCGGGAGGGTTCAGCTCCTACAATGAGCAGTTCTTC.

This chain joins TRBV7-2 and TRBJ1-5; D is undetermined. CDR3 length equals 14 residues. CDR1 and CDR2 from the germline V gene are SGHTA and FQGNSA. V was trimmed by 1 base and J by 3 bases, leaving 7 bases between them. CDR3 nucleotide sequence: TGTGCCAGCAGCTTAGTGGCCCCCAATCAGCCCCAGCATTTT. Translation: CASSLVAPNQPQHF.

DNA of the CDR3: TGTGCCAGCAGTAGCATGGAAAAACTGTTTTTT. This encodes CASSSMEKLFF. J is TRBJ1-4 and V is TRBV28; D unresolved. Germline assignment: CDR1 MDHEN and CDR2 SYDVKM. CDR3 size: 11 residues. V was clipped by 5 bases and J by 8 bases, with 6 bases between them.

This clone was recorded only once. The chain links TRBV5-1 to TRBJ2-6; 13 nucleotides match TRBD2. The V segment lost 4 bases and the J segment 1 base; nucleotides outside the gene matches: 2. This CDR3 has 17 amino acids. Germline V gene lookup returns CDR1 SGHRS and CDR2 YFSETQ. The CDR3 spells CASSGLAGASGANVLTF. The CDR3 bases are TGCGCCAGCAGCGGACTAGCGGGAGCGTCTGGGGCCAACGTCCTGACTTTC.

This clone occurred once. The chain joins TRBV11-2 to TRBJ2-2; weak D call: TRBD1 (6 bases). Trimming took 5 bases from V and 6 from J, leaving 13 bases between them. Germline CDR1 reads SGHAT; CDR2 reads FQNNGV. The CDR3 covers 14 residues. This chain's CDR3 is CASSQQGRPGELFF. CDR3 coding DNA: TGTGCCAGCAGCCAACAGGGCCGTCCCGGGGAGCTGTTTTTT.

This clone turned up a few times. This chain uses TRBV7-9 with TRBJ1-3, with 8 bases matching TRBD1. Germline CDR1 and CDR2: SEHNR and FQNEAQ (reference sequence). Losses at the gene ends were 1 base for V and 3 bases for J; bases not matched to a gene: 2. The CDR3 spans 15 residues. The CDR3 DNA is TGTGCCAGCAGCTTAGGGGACAGGATTGGAAACACCATATATTTT. Translating gives CASSLGDRIGNTIYF.

V and J are TRBV19 and TRBJ1-4; possible D gene TRBD1, 5 bases. V lost 5 bases and J lost 8, with 12 bases in between. The CDR3 covers 13 residues. Germline CDR1 and CDR2: LNHDA and SQIVND (reference sequence). The CDR3 loop is CASSRQGREKLFF. In DNA form, the CDR3 reads TGTGCCAGTAGTCGGCAGGGAAGAGAAAAACTGTTTTTT.

This rearrangement joins TRBV5-8 to TRBJ2-5; D may be TRBD1 (5 bases). Trimming removed 2 bases at V and 5 bases at J, with 19 bases between. CDR1 is SGHTS and CDR2 is YDEGEE in the germline V gene. The CDR3 totals 16 residues. CDR3: CASSFKGSRPRETQYF. The DNA of the CDR3 is TGTGCCAGCAGCTTTAAGGGGTCCAGGCCCCGGGAGACCCAGTACTTC.

In this sample, this clone turned up once. The J gene is TRBJ2-7, the V gene TRBV11-3; D gene ambiguous. The germline V and J ends were trimmed by 0 bases and 0 bases, with 9 bases remaining between them. This CDR3 contains 15 residues. CDR1 and CDR2 (germline): SGHNT, YENEEA. CDR3 sequence: CASSLDSGSSYEQYF. The CDR3 region has the DNA TGTGCCAGCAGCTTAGATTCAGGAAGCTCCTACGAGCAGTACTTC. Combining the CDR3 with reference TRBV11-3 and TRBJ2-7 gives the whole variable domain EAGVVQSPRYKIIEKKQPVAFWCNPISGHNTLYWYLQNLGQGPELLIRYENEEAVDDSQLPKDRFSAERLKGVDSTLKIQPAELGDSAVYLCASSLDSGSSYEQYFGPGTRLTVT.

V usage is TRBV7-2 and J usage is TRBJ2-3, with TRBD1 matching 7 bases. The V and J ends lost 5 bases and 5 bases, in that order; junction bases with no gene match: 10. The CDR3 has 15 amino acids. Germline V lookup: CDR1 SGHTA, CDR2 FQGNSA. CDR3 loop: CASSPGTDGKDTQYF. The CDR3 DNA reads TGTGCCAGCAGCCCCGGGACAGATGGGAAAGATACGCAGTATTTT.

This clone was detected only once. The genes are TRBV7-8 and TRBJ2-7, with 10 bases fitting TRBD2. Germline V gene sequence: CDR1 SGHVS, CDR2 FQNEAQ. CDR3 length: 17 residues. Trimming removed 5 bases from V and 7 bases from J; junction bases left unmatched: 17. CDR3 residues: CASSPRIAGGFEAEQYF. CDR3 nucleotide sequence: TGTGCCAGCAGCCCCCGAATAGCGGGAGGCTTCGAGGCAGAGCAGTACTTC.